These 27 T cell receptor beta chains were sequenced from one sample in a study of molecular identifiers for immune sequencing clone quantification. TCRdb passed the PCR reads through MiXCR, listing each CDR3 protein once. The data contain about 500,000 distinct CDR3 sequences, 20% to 25% of them seen just once; the ten biggest clones take up around 0.86%. The sample taken for sequencing was naive CD8+ T cells from blood, with Jurkat cell RNA spiked in. Regarding subset: FACS-sorted CD8+CD4-CCR7+CD45RA+ naive T cells. These receptors all stem from a human donor in good health. Some libraries in this study had Jurkat cell RNA spiked in.

The table lists this clonotype with a few counts. The CDR3 loop reads CSVPDYRSYQETQYF. CDR3 nucleotide sequence: TGCAGCGTACCCGACTACCGAAGTTACCAAGAGACCCAGTACTTC. The chain is built from TRBV29-1 and TRBJ2-5, with D possibly being TRBD2 (5 bases). This CDR3 has 15 amino acids. Trimming removed 6 bases from V and 0 bases from J, with 17 bases in between. Per germline, CDR1 SQVTM and CDR2 ANQGSEA.

This clonotype occurred a few times. V usage is TRBV29-1 and J usage is TRBJ2-1; 11 bases fit TRBD2. Germline lookup yields CDR1 SQVTM and CDR2 ANQGSEA. The CDR3 length is 15 residues. J gave up 3 bases and V 6 bases, and 7 bases lay outside the gene matches. The CDR3, as DNA: TGCAGCGTAGTGGGACTAGCGGCAAACTACAATGAGCAGTTCTTC. Translating it yields CSVVGLAANYNEQFF.

This clonotype was recorded many times. The V call is TRBV4-3, the J call TRBJ2-3, with D hard to call. V lost 4 bases, J lost 0 bases, and 11 bases lay in between. The CDR3 has 15 residues. Germline V gives CDR1 LGHNA, CDR2 YSLEER. The CDR3 coding sequence is TGCGCCAGCAGCCCTCAAAGGGTTAGCACAGATACGCAGTATTTT. Protein: CASSPQRVSTDTQYF.

This clonotype was recorded many times. The genes are TRBV6-1 and TRBJ1-1; D is uncertain. The CDR3 runs to 13 residues. Germline values: CDR1 MNHNS, CDR2 SASEGT. V was clipped by 5 bases and J by 8 bases, with 15 bases between them. CDR3 DNA: TGTGCCAGCAGTCCCCGGACGCGGCTAGAAGCTTTCTTT. As protein: CASSPRTRLEAFF.

The genes are TRBV30 and TRBJ2-1; D is perhaps TRBD2 (6 bases). This CDR3 spans 13 amino acids. Germline-derived CDR1 and CDR2 are GTSNPN and SVGIG (reference sequence). V was shortened by 5 bases and J by 3 bases, with 11 bases between the two germline ends. This CDR3 is CAWEGLNYNEQFF. CDR3 coding DNA: TGTGCCTGGGAGGGACTTAACTACAATGAGCAGTTCTTC.

There are a few counts of this clonotype. This chain joins TRBV4-1 and TRBJ1-2, with a weak D call TRBD1 (5 bases). CDR1 is MGHRA and CDR2 is YSYEKL in the germline V gene. This CDR3 contains 19 residues. V gave up 0 bases and J gave up 5 bases, with 25 bases separating them. The CDR3 sequence: CASSQDRNVVMRGEYGYTF. The CDR3 nucleotides are TGCGCCAGCAGCCAAGATAGGAATGTCGTCATGAGGGGCGAATATGGCTACACCTTC.

In its sample, this clonotype was seen a few times. The rearrangement joins TRBV4-2 to TRBJ2-2; 7 nucleotides align to TRBD2. This CDR3 spans 14 amino acids. Germline V lookup: CDR1 LGHNA, CDR2 YNFKEQ. V shed 1 base and J 8 bases; nucleotides not matched to a gene: 4. CDR3 nucleotide sequence: TGTGCCAGCAGCCAAGGGACTAGTAAAGGGGAGCTGTTTTTT. Residues: CASSQGTSKGELFF.

This clonotype was seen a handful of times. The CDR3 sequence is CASNPERRGNQPQHF. CDR3 DNA sequence: TGTGCCAGCAACCCAGAGCGCAGGGGCAATCAGCCCCAGCATTTT. The chain combines TRBV28 with TRBJ1-5; D is perhaps TRBD1 (5 bases). Germline V CDR1 and CDR2: MDHEN, SYDVKM. The CDR3 consists of 15 residues. V lost 7 bases to trimming and J lost 2 bases, with 15 bases between them.

This clonotype was found many times. The CDR3 spells CASSIKEGVSSYEQYF. The CDR3 DNA reads TGTGCCAGTAGTATAAAGGAGGGGGTGTCCTCCTACGAGCAGTACTTC. This sequence joins TRBV19 and TRBJ2-7; D may correspond to TRBD1 or TRBD2 (6 bases each). Trimming pared 2 bases from V and 0 bases from J, leaving 14 bases between. The CDR3 loop spans 16 amino acids. Germline V lookup: CDR1 LNHDA, CDR2 SQIVND (reference sequence). Combining the CDR3 with reference TRBV19 and TRBJ2-7 gives the whole variable domain DGGITQSPKYLFRKEGQNVTLSCEQNLNHDAMYWYRQDPGQGLRLIYYSQIVNDFQKGDIAEGYSVSREKKESFPLTVTSAQKNPTAFYLCASSIKEGVSSYEQYFGPGTRLTVT.

This clonotype was observed at least ten times. V gene TRBV5-4 combines with J gene TRBJ2-7; 9 bases agree with TRBD2. The V gene's germline CDR1 is SGHNT and CDR2 YYREEE (reference sequence). The CDR3 contains 14 residues. The V gene end was trimmed by 4 bases and the J gene end by 7 bases; junction bases not matched to a gene: 9. CDR3 sequence reads: CASSPGAGGGEQYF. Here the CDR3 DNA reads TGTGCCAGCAGCCCTGGAGCGGGAGGTGGTGAGCAGTACTTC.

This chain joins TRBV7-2 and TRBJ1-5, with no clear D. With 1 base removed from V and 7 bases from J, the gap between germline ends came to 14 bases. The CDR3 runs to 15 residues. Germline values: CDR1 SGHTA, CDR2 FQGNSA. CDR3 sequence (DNA): TGTGCCAGCAGCTTAGATGGCAGGCTTGGACAGCCCCAGCATTTT. It codes for CASSLDGRLGQPQHF.

This clonotype was found many times. V usage is TRBV7-9 and J usage is TRBJ1-4, with a possible D match to TRBD1 (6 bases). V was clipped by 2 bases and J by 5 bases, with 9 bases between them. The CDR3 has 14 amino acids. Germline V gene data show CDR1 as SEHNR and CDR2 as FQNEAQ (reference sequence). The CDR3 DNA follows: TGTGCCAGCAGCTTAACAGGGTTGAATGAAAAACTGTTTTTT. Translated, it gives CASSLTGLNEKLFF. Variable domain in full (rest from reference TRBV7-9 and TRBJ1-4): DTGVSQNPRHKITKRGQNVTFRCDPISEHNRLYWYRQTLGQGPEFLTYFQNEAQLEKSRLLSDRFSAERPKGSFSTLEIQRTEQGDSAMYLCASSLTGLNEKLFFGSGTQLSVL.

This clonotype was detected only a few times. The rearrangement uses TRBV24-1 and TRBJ2-7; the D call may be TRBD1 or TRBD2 (6 bases each). This CDR3 has 17 amino acids. Trimming took 7 bases from V and 3 from J, leaving 24 bases between them. Germline CDR1 and CDR2: KGHDR and SFDVKD. CDR3 sequence: CATRQARGANLDYEQYF. CDR3 nucleotides: TGTGCCACCAGGCAAGCAAGGGGGGCAAATCTTGACTACGAGCAGTACTTC.

V is TRBV29-1 and J is TRBJ1-1; a weak D match, TRBD1 (5 bases). Germline values: CDR1 SQVTM, CDR2 ANQGSEA. This CDR3 contains 11 residues. The CDR3 bases are TGCAACGTCCGATGGGGGACTGAAGCTTTCTTT. Translating gives CNVRWGTEAFF. Complete variable domain (other parts from reference TRBV29-1 and TRBJ1-1): SAVISQKPSRDICQRGTSLTIQCQVDSQVTMMFWYRQQPGQSLTLIATANQGSEATYESGFVIDKFPISRPNLTFSTLTVSNMSPEDSSIYLCNVRWGTEAFFGQGTRLTVV.

Worth noting for this clonotype: This may be a read error: a much more frequent sequence differs by one nucleotide. The chain has TRBV7-6 and TRBJ2-3, with 8 positions matching TRBD1. Germline lookup yields CDR1 SGHVS and CDR2 FNYEAQ. This CDR3 is built from 15 residues. The CDR3 DNA follows: TGTGCCAGCAGCTGGACAGGGTCTAGCACAGATACGCGGTATTTT. This encodes CASSWTGSSTDTRYF.

With respect to this clonotype: One end of the junction is discordant with germline, which a read error may explain. The V gene is TRBV13, the J gene TRBJ1-1; D is ambiguous. The CDR3 consists of 12 residues. The V gene's germline CDR1 is PRHDT and CDR2 FYEKMQ (reference sequence). The CDR3 region is CASSPLETGAFF. CDR3 in DNA: TGTGCCAGCAGCCCCTTGGAAACTGGAGCTTTCTTT.

The table lists this clonotype with many counts. The gene calls are TRBV29-1 and TRBJ1-1; 10 nucleotides match TRBD1. V was pared by 6 bases and J by 4 bases, with 11 bases of the junction left unmatched. The CDR3 loop spans 15 amino acids. Looked up from germline, CDR1 is SQVTM and CDR2 is ANQGSEA. CDR3 in amino acids: CSVPDRGPGVTEAFF. The CDR3, as DNA: TGCAGCGTCCCAGACAGGGGGCCCGGGGTCACTGAAGCTTTCTTT.

This clonotype has only a few counts. This chain joins TRBV4-3 and TRBJ1-5; 9 bases fit TRBD1. The V segment lost 0 bases and the J segment 5 bases; nucleotides outside the gene matches: 5. The CDR3 sequence is 16 residues long. CDR1 LGHNA and CDR2 YSLEER come from the germline V gene. The CDR3: CASSQDATGGDQPQHF. CDR3 DNA sequence: TGCGCCAGCAGCCAAGATGCGACAGGGGGTGATCAGCCCCAGCATTTT.

The chain combines TRBV19 with TRBJ2-7, with D perhaps matching TRBD1 or TRBD2 (5 bases each). Germline V gives CDR1 LNHDA, CDR2 SQIVND (reference sequence). V gave up 3 bases and J gave up 1 base, with 10 bases separating them. The CDR3 has 14 amino acids. CDR3 region: CASSMGWGSYEQYF. The CDR3 DNA reads as TGTGCCAGTAGTATGGGGTGGGGGTCCTACGAGCAGTACTTC.

J is TRBJ2-7 and V is TRBV5-5, with D unclear. The CDR3 length is 14 residues. The V end lost 0 bases, the J end lost 3 bases, and 10 bases lay between the germline ends. CDR1 is SGHKS, CDR2 YYEKEE, per germline (reference sequence). The CDR3 nucleotides read TGTGCCAGCAGCTTGGGAACAGTCCACTACGAGCAGTACTTC. Translated, it gives CASSLGTVHYEQYF. Complete variable domain (other parts from reference TRBV5-5 and TRBJ2-7): DAGVTQSPTHLIKTRGQQVTLRCSPISGHKSVSWYQQVLGQGPQFIFQYYEKEERGRGNFPDRFSARQFPNYSSELNVNALLLGDSALYLCASSLGTVHYEQYFGPGTRLTVT.

This rearrangement joins TRBV10-1 to TRBJ2-3, with D tentatively TRBD2 (5 bases). Germline CDR1 WNHNN, CDR2 SYGVQD (reference sequence). CDR3 length: 13 residues. Trimming shortened V by 8 bases and J by 4 bases, and 13 bases separated the two germline ends. The DNA of the CDR3 is TGCGCCAGCCCTAGACTACCGGCAGATACGCAGTATTTT. The encoded protein is CASPRLPADTQYF.

This clonotype was counted a few times. V gene TRBV19 combines with J gene TRBJ1-5, with 7 bases identical to TRBD1. V shed 5 bases and J 0 bases; nucleotides not matched to a gene: 7. CDR3 length: 16 amino acids. The germline CDR1 and CDR2 sequences are LNHDA and SQIVND (reference sequence). The CDR3: CASSVQGPYSNQPQHF. CDR3 DNA sequence: TGTGCCAGTAGTGTACAGGGGCCATATAGCAATCAGCCCCAGCATTTT.

This clonotype was counted many times. The genes are TRBV7-9 and TRBJ1-1, with no clear D. The V gene's germline CDR1 is SEHNR and CDR2 FQNEAQ (reference sequence). The length of the CDR3 is 13 residues. Trimming removed 3 bases from V and 3 bases from J, with 8 bases in between. DNA for the CDR3: TGTGCCAGCAGCTTTCCCAGTGACACTGAAGCTTTCTTT. Translating it yields CASSFPSDTEAFF. Combining the CDR3 with reference TRBV7-9 and TRBJ1-1 gives the whole variable domain DTGVSQNPRHKITKRGQNVTFRCDPISEHNRLYWYRQTLGQGPEFLTYFQNEAQLEKSRLLSDRFSAERPKGSFSTLEIQRTEQGDSAMYLCASSFPSDTEAFFGQGTRLTVV.

J is TRBJ2-7 and V is TRBV5-3; D may be TRBD1 or TRBD2 (5 bases each). TRBV5-3 qualifies as an ORF whose function is uncertain. The CDR3 has 14 residues. V gave up 8 bases and J gave up 1 base, with 16 bases separating them. Written as DNA, the CDR3 is TGTGCCAGCAGCCACCGGGGCGCATCCTACGAGCAGTACTTC. This encodes CASSHRGASYEQYF.

The chain joins TRBV4-3 to TRBJ2-1, with 7 positions matching TRBD1. There are 15 residues in the CDR3. V shed 0 bases, J shed 6 bases, and the junction held 5 bases outside the gene matches. Germline CDR1 LGHNA, CDR2 YSLEER. Here the CDR3 reads CASSQDRKGANEQFF. The CDR3 DNA is TGCGCCAGCAGCCAAGATCGAAAGGGGGCCAATGAGCAGTTCTTC.

The sample holds many counts of this clonotype. V gene TRBV2 combines with J gene TRBJ2-5; TRBD1 matches 7 bases. V dropped 1 base and J dropped 2; count of bases not matched to a gene: 1. CDR3 length: 14 amino acids. Germline V gene lookup returns CDR1 SNHLY and CDR2 FYNNEI. The DNA for the CDR3 is TGTGCCAGCAGTGAAGACAGGGGTCAAGAGACCCAGTACTTC. This translates into CASSEDRGQETQYF.

Comment on this clonotype: This may stem from a read error, because a much larger clone lies one nucleotide away. The V and J genes are TRBV20-1 and TRBJ2-7; D uncertain. V shed 3 bases and J shed 5 bases, with 11 bases lying between them. Germline V gives CDR1 DFQATT, CDR2 SNEGSKA (reference sequence). This CDR3 is 12 amino acids long. The CDR3 sequence: CSARDQYHEQYF. Here the CDR3 DNA reads TGCAGTGCTAGGGACCAGTACCACGAGCAGTACTTC.